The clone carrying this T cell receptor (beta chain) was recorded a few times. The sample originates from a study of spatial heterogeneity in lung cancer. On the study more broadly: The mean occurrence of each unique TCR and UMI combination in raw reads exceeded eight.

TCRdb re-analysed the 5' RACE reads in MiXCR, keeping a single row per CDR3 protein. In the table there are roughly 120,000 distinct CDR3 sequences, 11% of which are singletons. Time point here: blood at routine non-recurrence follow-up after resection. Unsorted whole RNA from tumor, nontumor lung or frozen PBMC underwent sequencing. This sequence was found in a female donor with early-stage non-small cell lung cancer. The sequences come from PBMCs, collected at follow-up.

CDR3 sequence reads: CATGQINNEQFF. CDR3 DNA sequence: TGTGCCACCGGACAGATAAACAATGAGCAGTTCTTC. The gene calls are TRBV24-1 and TRBJ2-1, with D maybe TRBD1 (6 bases). The CDR3 length is 12 residues. Germline V lookup: CDR1 KGHDR, CDR2 SFDVKD. With 9 bases removed from V and 5 bases from J, the gap between germline ends came to 10 bases.